Below are 19 T cell receptor beta chains sequenced from a single sample in a study of regulatory T cells in long-lasting Graves disease. To make TCR beta libraries, researchers used iRepertoire HTBI primers and Arm-PCR of CDR3 regions. TCRdb re-analysed the multiplex PCR reads in MiXCR, keeping a single row per CDR3 protein. The sample consists of around 250,000 distinct CDR3 sequences, just over 20% of them appearing once. Documented time point: newly diagnosed GD, antithyroid drugs for less than 3 months. The authors made the TCR library using RNA they extracted from PBMCs. This specimen consisted of peripheral blood mononuclear cells (PBMCs), obtained at new diagnosis, from a patient treated with antithyroid drugs. Receptors were obtained from a female donor with Graves disease.

This clonotype has at least ten counts. The chain employs TRBV5-1 and TRBJ2-3; TRBD2 agrees at 7 bases. This CDR3 has 13 residues. V trimming: 5 bases; J trimming: 4 bases; junction bases outside the gene matches: 4. Germline V gene sequence: CDR1 SGHRS, CDR2 YFSETQ. The CDR3 sequence: CASRRDYSDTQYF. The CDR3 DNA sequence: TGCGCCAGCAGGAGGGACTACTCAGATACGCAGTATTTT.

Notes on this clonotype: It differs at one base from a far larger clone, so likely a read error. V is TRBV6-1 and J is TRBJ1-5; D gene unclear. V lost 6 bases and J 9 bases, leaving 12 bases between the germline ends. The CDR3 runs 12 residues. The germline V gene has CDR1 MNHNS and CDR2 SASEGT. The CDR3 bases are TGTGCCAGCAGATTCAGTGGTCGGCCCCAGCATTTT. This translates into CASRFSGRPQHF.

This clonotype occurred a few times. The chain employs TRBV4-1 and TRBJ1-2, with D maybe TRBD1 (5 bases). The CDR3 covers 14 residues. Trimming pared 4 bases from V and 1 base from J, leaving 10 bases between. The germline gives CDR1 MGHRA, CDR2 YSYEKL. CDR3 residues: CASSLPGHNYGYTF. Here the CDR3 DNA reads TGCGCCAGCAGCCTACCGGGGCATAACTATGGCTACACCTTC.

The chain recombines TRBV3-2 with TRBJ2-7; TRBD1, the table's D call, lacks a check against the DNA. TRBV3-2 constitutes a pseudogene. The CDR3 covers 18 residues. The CDR3 nucleotides read TGTGCCAGCAGCCCCCGTTTCTATACAGGGGGCGTCTACTACGAGCAGTACTTC. Its protein product is CASSPRFYTGGVYYEQYF.

Only a few counts were recorded for this clonotype. The chain carries TRBV4-3 and TRBJ2-7, with 7 bases aligning to TRBD1. The germline CDR1 and CDR2 sequences are LGHNA and YSLEER. Losses at the gene ends were 5 bases for V and 2 bases for J; bases not matched to a gene: 6. The CDR3 length is 14 residues. CDR3 sequence reads: CASSRATGPYEQYF. CDR3 DNA: TGCGCCAGCAGCAGAGCGACAGGGCCCTACGAGCAGTACTTC.

The table lists this clonotype with many counts. The V and J genes are TRBV4-3 and TRBJ2-3, with D possibly TRBD2 on 6 matching bases. From germline, CDR1 is LGHNA and CDR2 YSLEER. The ends were cut back, 0 bases at V and 4 bases at J, with 11 bases in the middle. This CDR3 region has 15 residues. The CDR3 bases are TGCGCCAGCAGCCAAGAATGGGGGAGGCCAGATACGCAGTATTTT. Its protein product is CASSQEWGRPDTQYF.

At least ten counts were recorded for this clonotype. The J gene is TRBJ1-1, the V gene TRBV20-1; no clear D gene. V was shortened by 0 bases and J by 8 bases, with 10 bases between the two germline ends. Per the germline V gene, CDR1 is DFQATT and CDR2 is SNEGSKA (reference sequence). The length of the CDR3 is 12 residues. Written as DNA, the CDR3 is TGCAGTGCTAGAGAGGGCAGCCGAGAAGCTTTCTTT. Its protein is CSAREGSREAFF.

This clonotype was observed at least ten times. V is TRBV6-1 and J is TRBJ2-5; TRBD2 aligns across 8 bases. V was pared by 3 bases and J by 4 bases, with 7 bases of the junction left unmatched. The CDR3 length is 15 residues. The germline gives CDR1 MNHNS, CDR2 SASEGT. The DNA of the CDR3 is TGTGCCAGCAGTGATTTAGCGGGATCGGGAGAGACCCAGTACTTC. Translating it yields CASSDLAGSGETQYF.

This clonotype was picked up many times. The chain employs TRBV29-1 and TRBJ2-5; D is uncertain. The CDR3 contains 11 residues. Trimming left V 2 bases short and J 5 bases short, with 6 bases between. The V gene's germline CDR1 is SQVTM and CDR2 ANQGSEA. CDR3 protein: CSVEWMETQYF. For the CDR3, the DNA is TGCAGCGTTGAATGGATGGAGACCCAGTACTTC.

This clonotype was recorded many times. The chain uses TRBV6-1 and TRBJ2-7; 9 bases align to TRBD2. Losses at the gene ends were 5 bases for V and 2 bases for J; bases not matched to a gene: 10. The CDR3 length is 16 residues. Germline values: CDR1 MNHNS, CDR2 SASEGT. CDR3 nucleotides: TGTGCCAGCAGTCCCGGGGAGCGGGAGGTAACCTACGAGCAGTACTTC. Its protein is CASSPGEREVTYEQYF.

In its sample, this clonotype was seen many times. This chain joins TRBV7-9 and TRBJ1-3; D ambiguous. Germline CDR1 is SEHNR and CDR2 is FQNEAQ (reference sequence). CDR3 length: 16 residues. The V gene lost 1 base and the J gene lost 0 bases, with 10 bases spanning the gap. CDR3 protein: CASSLGEGSSGNTIYF. CDR3 sequence (DNA): TGTGCCAGCAGCTTAGGGGAAGGGAGCTCTGGAAACACCATATATTTT.

This clonotype was observed at least ten times. V usage is TRBV10-3 and J usage is TRBJ2-2; weak D call: TRBD1 (6 bases). Looked up from germline, CDR1 is ENHRY and CDR2 is SYGVKD. This CDR3 has 15 amino acids. The germline V and J ends were trimmed by 5 bases and 5 bases, with 15 bases remaining between them. CDR3 sequence (DNA): TGTGCCATCAGTACCTCCGCGGACAGAACCGGGGAGCTGTTTTTT. Amino acid sequence: CAISTSADRTGELFF.

This clonotype appeared many times. The V call is TRBV12-3 or TRBV12-4, the J call TRBJ1-5, with 7 bases aligning to TRBD1. The trim removed 4 bases at V and 4 bases at J, leaving 13 bases unmatched. CDR3 length: 17 residues. The CDR3 here is CASSSSRIRDRNQPQHF. The CDR3 DNA reads as TGTGCCAGCAGTTCCTCAAGAATCCGGGACAGAAATCAGCCCCAGCATTTT.

This clonotype was recorded many times. V and J are TRBV7-2 and TRBJ2-6, with D possibly called TRBD1 or TRBD2 (5 bases each). V was trimmed by 5 bases and J by 4 bases, leaving 18 bases between them. CDR3 length equals 17 residues. Per germline, CDR1 SGHTA and CDR2 FQGNSA. The CDR3 sequence is CASSPRSGPMGANVLTF. CDR3 DNA: TGTGCCAGCAGCCCCCGTTCGGGGCCTATGGGGGCCAACGTCCTGACTTTC.

This clonotype was counted at least ten times. V and J are TRBV7-2 and TRBJ2-3; no clear D gene. CDR3 length: 13 residues. V was trimmed by 1 base and J by 9 bases, leaving 11 bases between them. Per the germline V gene, CDR1 is SGHTA and CDR2 is FQGNSA. As DNA, the CDR3 is TGTGCCAGCAGCTTAGGGGCCCCACGGACGCAGTATTTT. The encoded protein is CASSLGAPRTQYF.

This clonotype was counted ten times or more. The V and J genes are TRBV20-1 and TRBJ2-1, with TRBD2 matching 11 bases. Germline lookup yields CDR1 DFQATT and CDR2 SNEGSKA (reference sequence). This CDR3 has 15 residues. V shed 6 bases, J shed 2 bases, and the junction held 6 bases outside the gene matches. This CDR3 is CSAPTSGDPYNEQFF. Here the CDR3 DNA reads TGCAGTGCGCCGACTAGCGGGGACCCCTACAATGAGCAGTTCTTC.

This clonotype was recorded many times. The V call is TRBV10-2, the J call TRBJ2-1; D may match TRBD1 or TRBD2 (5 bases each). Trimming took off 6 bases at V and 5 bases at J, with 20 bases between the two ends. The CDR3 extends over 16 amino acids. Per germline, CDR1 WSHSY and CDR2 SAAADI. CDR3 sequence reads: CASRTFGERGNNEQFF. The CDR3 DNA reads as TGCGCCAGCAGGACCTTTGGGGAGAGGGGAAACAATGAGCAGTTCTTC.

Many counts were recorded for this clonotype. The chain couples TRBV15 to TRBJ1-5, with 9 bases aligning to TRBD1. With 1 base clipped from V and 4 bases from J, the junction kept 2 bases outside the gene matches. From germline, CDR1 is LNHNV and CDR2 YYDKDF (reference sequence). The CDR3 extends over 15 amino acids. This chain's CDR3 is CATSRGTGENQPQHF. CDR3 DNA sequence: TGTGCCACCAGCAGAGGGACAGGGGAAAATCAGCCCCAGCATTTT. The full variable domain, its missing parts supplied by reference TRBV15 and TRBJ1-5, is DAMVIQNPRYQVTQFGKPVTLSCSQTLNHNVMYWYQQKSSQAPKLLFHYYDKDFNNEADTPDNFQSRRPNTSFCFLDIRSPGLGDTAMYLCATSRGTGENQPQHFGDGTRLSIL.

The count of this clonotype is one. A much larger clone lies a single base off, so this may be a read error. In this CDR3 the conserved last residue, phenylalanine or tryptophan, is missing, so a read error is likely. V is TRBV7-8 and J is TRBJ2-7; perhaps TRBD2 as D (6 bases). The CDR3 covers 13 residues. Deletions cut 11 bases from V and 0 bases from J, with 14 bases between. The V gene's germline CDR1 is SGHVS and CDR2 FQNEAQ. The CDR3: CAVQRESSYEQYL. The CDR3, as DNA: TGTGCCGTCCAACGGGAGAGCTCCTACGAGCAGTACCTC.